These 32 T cell receptor beta chains came from one sample sequenced in a study of regulatory T cells in long-lasting Graves disease. In building TCR beta libraries, iRepertoire HTBI primers were used together with Arm-PCR of CDR3 regions. TCRdb independently ran MiXCR on the multiplex PCR reads; one entry per CDR3 protein. Here the sample spans hundreds of thousands of distinct CDR3 sequences, around 12% being singletons. Time point indicated: newly diagnosed GD, antithyroid drugs for less than 3 months. PBMC RNA served as the TCR library source. These data also formed part of another study, on T cells in Graves' hyperthyroidism and ophthalmopathy.

This specimen was peripheral blood mononuclear cells (PBMCs), taken at new diagnosis, from a patient treated with antithyroid drugs. Source of these receptors: a woman younger than 45 with Graves disease.

This clonotype was recorded at least ten times. This sequence joins TRBV18 and TRBJ2-1; 11 nucleotides line up with TRBD2. The V gene end was trimmed by 6 bases and the J gene end by 6 bases; junction bases not matched to a gene: 7. The CDR3 runs to 15 residues. The germline V gene encodes CDR1 KGHSH and CDR2 LQKENI. CDR3 bases: TGTGCCAGCTCTCCTCAGGGACTAGCGGTCAATGAGCAGTTCTTC. It specifies CASSPQGLAVNEQFF.

This clonotype was seen a handful of times. V is TRBV24-1 and J is TRBJ1-2; D is unclear. This CDR3 has 12 residues. Germline loops: CDR1 KGHDR, CDR2 SFDVKD. The V and J ends lost 0 bases and 7 bases respectively, with 5 bases between them. CDR3 protein: CATSDLTGGYTF. The CDR3 nucleotides are TGTGCCACCAGTGATTTGACCGGTGGCTACACCTTC.

This clonotype was observed at least ten times. V usage is TRBV12-5 and J usage is TRBJ1-1; perhaps TRBD1 as D (6 bases). V lost 0 bases and J 5 bases, leaving 19 bases between the germline ends. CDR1 is LGHNT, CDR2 FRNRAP, per germline. The length of the CDR3 is 17 residues. In DNA, the CDR3 is TGTGCTAGTGGTTTGGTACTGGGGGGGGGGCGGCGGACTGAAGCTTTCTTT. Translated: CASGLVLGGGRRTEAFF.

There are many counts of this clonotype. The chain joins TRBV2 to TRBJ2-3; 9 bases match TRBD1. Unmatched junction bases numbered 5, after V lost 6 bases and J lost 4 bases. Germline loops: CDR1 SNHLY, CDR2 FYNNEI. This CDR3 has 14 amino acids. CDR3 region: CASSGTGLADTQYF. CDR3 coding DNA: TGTGCCAGCAGCGGGACAGGGTTGGCAGATACGCAGTATTTT.

V is TRBV6-2 or TRBV6-3 and J is TRBJ2-1; TRBD1 agrees at 8 bases. CDR1 and CDR2 from the germline V gene are MNHEY and SVGEGT. The CDR3 runs 14 residues. V gave up 6 bases and J gave up 5 bases; unmatched junction bases: 6. DNA for the CDR3: TGTGCCAGCAGAAAGGACAGGGCAGACAATGAGCAGTTCTTC. It encodes CASRKDRADNEQFF.

The gene calls are TRBV19 and TRBJ2-3; D ambiguous. The CDR3 has 16 amino acids. Trimming removed 5 bases at V and 1 base at J, with 16 bases between. Germline V gene lookup returns CDR1 LNHDA and CDR2 SQIVND (reference sequence). The CDR3 DNA is TGTGCCAGTAGTTCTTGGACCAATTCCCGCACAGATACGCAGTATTTT. This gives the protein CASSSWTNSRTDTQYF.

This clonotype showed up many times. V usage is TRBV5-6 and J usage is TRBJ1-1, with 8 positions matching TRBD1. The J segment lost 2 bases and the V segment lost 2 bases, leaving 8 bases of the junction unmatched. The CDR3 contains 16 residues. Germline V gene sequence: CDR1 SGHDT, CDR2 YYEEEE. The CDR3 sequence: CASSFLGQATNTEAFF. CDR3 sequence (DNA): TGTGCCAGCAGCTTTCTGGGACAGGCAACAAACACTGAAGCTTTCTTT.

This clonotype occurred many times. The chain is built from TRBV19 and TRBJ1-2; weak D call: TRBD1 (6 bases). V was shortened by 7 bases and J by 4 bases, with 13 bases between the two germline ends. The CDR3 has 13 amino acids. Germline V CDR1 and CDR2: LNHDA, SQIVND (reference sequence). The CDR3 region is CASTDDRIYGYTF. The CDR3 DNA sequence: TGTGCCAGTACCGACGACAGGATCTATGGCTACACCTTC.

This clonotype was picked up many times. V is TRBV27 and J is TRBJ1-4; unclear D gene. The CDR3 is 15 amino acids. Germline CDR1 and CDR2: MNHEY and SMNVEV (reference sequence). The germline V and J ends were trimmed by 6 bases and 3 bases, with 14 bases remaining between them. The CDR3 nucleotides are TGTGCCAGCAGGGCGGCCCTTTGGGCTAATGAAAAACTGTTTTTT. This codes for CASRAALWANEKLFF.

Note on this clonotype: A much larger clone differs by one base, so this may be a read error. J is TRBJ2-7 and V is TRBV6-1; D uncertain. The V gene's germline CDR1 is MNHNS and CDR2 SASEGT. The CDR3 consists of 15 residues. Trimming stripped 10 bases from V and 0 bases from J, with 19 bases between. The CDR3 loop is CATQRWATCSYEQYF. In DNA, the CDR3 is TGTGCCACCCAGAGGTGGGCGACCTGCTCCTACGAGCAGTACTTC.

This clonotype has at least ten counts. The CDR3 spells CSASGQGGREKLFF. CDR3 bases: TGCAGTGCTAGTGGTCAGGGAGGGCGAGAAAAACTGTTTTTT. The rearrangement uses TRBV20-1 and TRBJ1-4; D is possibly TRBD1 (5 bases). Germline V gene sequence: CDR1 DFQATT, CDR2 SNEGSKA (reference sequence). The CDR3 spans 14 residues. V lost 3 bases, J lost 8 bases, and 16 bases lay in between.

This clonotype was counted only a few times. At one end the junction does not follow the germline gene, possibly because of a read error. The chain uses TRBV3-1 and TRBJ1-2; 7 positions match TRBD1. Germline assignment: CDR1 LGHDT and CDR2 YNNKEL (reference sequence). This CDR3 region has 15 residues. CDR3 sequence reads: CASGQRGQRNYGYTF. The DNA of the CDR3 is TGTGCCAGCGGCCAACGGGGACAGAGAAACTATGGCTACACCTTC.

This clonotype showed up many times. V is TRBV6-9 and J is TRBJ2-1, with 7 bases fitting TRBD1. Germline V lookup: CDR1 MNHGY, CDR2 SVAAGI. The V segment lost 3 bases and the J segment 9 bases; nucleotides outside the gene matches: 8. CDR3 length: 14 amino acids. CDR3: CASSYTRQGSEQFF. The CDR3 nucleotides are TGTGCCAGCAGTTACACTAGACAGGGCAGTGAGCAGTTCTTC.

This clonotype was seen a few times. Sequence at one end of the junction differs from germline and may be a read error. CDR3 sequence reads: CASSQERLAGLSSSYGQYF. CDR3 DNA: TGTGCCAGCAGCCAAGAGAGACTAGCGGGACTCTCCAGCTCCTACGGGCAGTACTTC. This chain connects TRBV3-1 to TRBJ2-7; TRBD2 matches at 11 bases. There are 19 residues in the CDR3. CDR1 is LGHDT, CDR2 YNNKEL, per germline (reference sequence).

This chain uses TRBV20-1 with TRBJ2-2; the match to TRBD1 covers 9 bases. The ends lost 5 bases at V and 9 bases at J; junction bases unmatched: 13. Germline CDR1 DFQATT, CDR2 SNEGSKA (reference sequence). CDR3 size: 15 residues. CDR3 sequence reads: CSALGGTGSVRELFF. The CDR3 DNA follows: TGCAGTGCTTTAGGCGGGACAGGGAGCGTTCGGGAGCTGTTTTTT.

This clonotype was recorded at least ten times. The genes are TRBV5-1 and TRBJ1-1; maybe TRBD1 (5 bases). Trimming removed 4 bases from V and 8 bases from J, with 24 bases in between. This CDR3 has 16 amino acids. Germline lookup yields CDR1 SGHRS and CDR2 YFSETQ. The CDR3 here is CASSDPTGPRSWEAFF. The CDR3 nucleotides read TGCGCCAGCAGCGACCCCACGGGGCCCAGAAGTTGGGAAGCTTTCTTT.

This clonotype was seen many times. The genes are TRBV12-3 or TRBV12-4 and TRBJ2-7; TRBD1 aligns across 10 bases. The J segment lost 2 bases and the V segment lost 5 bases, leaving 6 bases of the junction unmatched. The CDR3 has 15 amino acids. The DNA of the CDR3 is TGTGCCAGCAGTCGCAATGGACAGGGGGCCTACGAGCAGTACTTC. It specifies CASSRNGQGAYEQYF.

This clonotype was counted ten times or more. The chain links TRBV24-1 to TRBJ2-2, with a possible D match to TRBD2 (7 bases). This CDR3 comprises 16 residues. The V gene lost 9 bases and the J gene lost 0 bases, with 16 bases spanning the gap. Germline loops: CDR1 KGHDR, CDR2 SFDVKD. In nucleotides, the CDR3 is TGTGCCACCCGGAGGGGGGGGGGCACGAACACCGGGGAGCTGTTTTTT. Translation: CATRRGGGTNTGELFF.

This clonotype was found a few times. The chain combines TRBV7-2 with TRBJ1-2; weak D call: TRBD1 (5 bases). V was shortened by 6 bases and J by 6 bases, with 14 bases between the two germline ends. CDR1 is SGHTA and CDR2 is FQGNSA in the germline V gene. The CDR3 sequence is 13 residues long. The CDR3 protein is CASSRWDGDGYTF. The CDR3 DNA is TGTGCCAGCAGTCGCTGGGACGGGGATGGCTACACCTTC.

There are a few counts of this clonotype. The V and J genes are TRBV20-1 and TRBJ2-1, with D possibly matching TRBD2 (6 bases). CDR1 and CDR2 from the germline V gene are DFQATT and SNEGSKA (reference sequence). The length of the CDR3 is 15 residues. The V gene lost 4 bases and the J gene lost 1 base, with 14 bases spanning the gap. This CDR3 reads CSATPGLNSYNEQFF. The CDR3 nucleotides read TGCAGTGCTACCCCGGGACTTAATTCCTACAATGAGCAGTTCTTC.

This clonotype was counted ten times or more. This sequence joins TRBV12-3 or TRBV12-4 and TRBJ2-7; perhaps TRBD2 as D (5 bases). The V gene lost 6 bases and the J gene lost 3 bases, with 15 bases spanning the gap. The CDR3 extends over 14 amino acids. CDR3 in amino acids: CASSPVGSLYEQYF. In nucleotides, the CDR3 is TGTGCCAGCAGCCCGGTGGGGAGCCTCTACGAGCAGTACTTC.

This clonotype has only a few counts. The chain employs TRBV19 and TRBJ2-1; 11 bases align to TRBD2. The germline V gene encodes CDR1 LNHDA and CDR2 SQIVND (reference sequence). This CDR3 has 14 amino acids. J lost 4 bases, V lost 7 bases, and 3 bases had no gene match. The CDR3 reads CASTRTSGYNEQFF. For the CDR3, the DNA is TGTGCCAGTACGAGGACTAGCGGGTACAATGAGCAGTTCTTC.

This clonotype occurred many times. The CDR3 sequence: CASSRGTGGQPQHF. In DNA, the CDR3 is TGTGCCAGCAGCCGGGGGACAGGAGGTCAGCCCCAGCATTTT. This chain links TRBV3-1 with TRBJ1-5, with 8 positions matching TRBD1. This CDR3 is 14 amino acids long. The germline V gene encodes CDR1 LGHDT and CDR2 YNNKEL (reference sequence). Trimming took 4 bases from V and 6 from J; bases not matched to a gene: 5.

This clonotype occurred a few times. The chain carries TRBV19 and TRBJ2-1, with 9 positions matching TRBD2. Trimming cost V 1 base and J 7 bases; bases outside gene matches: 8. This CDR3 comprises 16 residues. Germline CDR1 is LNHDA and CDR2 is SQIVND (reference sequence). The DNA for the CDR3 is TGTGCCAGTAGTATAGTCCCTAGCGGGATGGCAAATGAGCAGTTCTTC. It translates to CASSIVPSGMANEQFF.

This clonotype was detected only a few times. This chain links TRBV18 with TRBJ2-2, with a weak D call TRBD2 (6 bases). Trimming stripped 3 bases from V and 0 bases from J, with 8 bases between. The germline CDR1 and CDR2 sequences are KGHSH and LQKENI. The CDR3 runs 15 residues. CDR3 loop: CASSPLATNTGELFF. The DNA of the CDR3 is TGTGCCAGCTCACCCCTAGCGACGAACACCGGGGAGCTGTTTTTT. The full variable domain, its missing parts supplied by reference TRBV18 and TRBJ2-2, is NAGVMQNPRHLVRRRGQEARLRCSPMKGHSHVYWYRQLPEEGLKFMVYLQKENIIDESGMPKERFSAEFPKEGPSILRIQQVVRGDSAAYFCASSPLATNTGELFFGEGSRLTVL.

This clonotype was seen at least ten times. The chain recombines TRBV2 with TRBJ1-1; D is undetermined. The CDR3 consists of 14 residues. V was pared by 2 bases and J by 1 base, with 8 bases between. Germline values: CDR1 SNHLY, CDR2 FYNNEI. The CDR3 DNA sequence: TGTGCCAGCAGTGAATGGCCAGGGAACACTGAAGCTTTCTTT. This translates into CASSEWPGNTEAFF.

This clonotype was seen more than once but under ten times. The rearrangement uses TRBV12-3 or TRBV12-4 and TRBJ2-1; 9 bases are shared with TRBD2. V lost 3 bases, J lost 7 bases, and 10 bases stayed unmatched. This CDR3 has 16 residues. CDR3 sequence (DNA): TGTGCCAGCAGTTTGTCTTATAGCGGGAGCCCAAATGAGCAGTTCTTC. The encoded protein is CASSLSYSGSPNEQFF.

The chain carries TRBV6-1 and TRBJ2-7, with 7 bases that match TRBD1. CDR3 size: 13 residues. Germline trimming cut 7 bases from V and 1 base from J; bases unmatched to any gene: 4. The germline V gene encodes CDR1 MNHNS and CDR2 SASEGT. In DNA form, the CDR3 reads TGTGCCAGCACCGAGGACAGGTCCTACGAGCAGTACTTC. This sequence encodes CASTEDRSYEQYF.

The V gene is TRBV5-6, the J gene TRBJ1-2, with TRBD1 matching over 8 bases. The CDR3 spans 14 residues. Unmatched junction bases numbered 10, after V lost 4 bases and J lost 8 bases. Germline-derived CDR1 and CDR2 are SGHDT and YYEEEE. For the CDR3, the DNA is TGTGCCAGCAGCGGCGGACAGGGCTTAGGAGGCTACACCTTC. Residues: CASSGGQGLGGYTF. The variable domain in full, completed from reference TRBV5-6 and TRBJ1-2, reads DAGVTQSPTHLIKTRGQQVTLRCSPKSGHDTVSWYQQALGQGPQFIFQYYEEEERQRGNFPDRFSGHQFPNYSSELNVNALLLGDSALYLCASSGGQGLGGYTFGSGTRLTVV.

This clonotype has a handful of counts. The J gene is TRBJ1-5, the V gene TRBV27; D is perhaps TRBD1 (5 bases). Germline V CDR1 and CDR2: MNHEY, SMNVEV (reference sequence). V lost 3 bases, J lost 3 bases, and 12 bases lay in between. The CDR3 is 15 amino acids. The CDR3: CASSFLGANNQPQHF. In nucleotides, the CDR3 is TGTGCCAGCAGTTTCTTAGGGGCGAACAATCAGCCCCAGCATTTT.

This clonotype was detected a few times. The chain uses TRBV29-1 and TRBJ1-1, with D unresolved. The ends were cut back, 1 base at V and 3 bases at J, with 15 bases in the middle. Germline CDR1 SQVTM, CDR2 ANQGSEA. This CDR3 spans 15 amino acids. CDR3 in amino acids: CSVEGARGLDTEAFF. The CDR3 DNA is TGCAGCGTTGAAGGGGCTCGGGGTCTAGACACTGAAGCTTTCTTT.

The chain combines TRBV5-4 with TRBJ2-1; 10 bases map to TRBD2. The germline gives CDR1 SGHNT, CDR2 YYREEE (reference sequence). The CDR3 consists of 16 residues. The V gene end was trimmed by 0 bases and the J gene end by 12 bases; junction bases not matched to a gene: 12. This CDR3 reads CASSLDGLAVAGAQFF. The CDR3 DNA is TGTGCCAGCAGCTTGGATGGACTAGCGGTGGCTGGAGCGCAGTTCTTC.